The 29 T cell receptor beta chains below come from one sample, sequenced in a study of T-cell reconstitution after alpha-beta-depleted transplantation in children. TCRbeta library construction was performed incorporating unique molecular identifiers. TCRdb reprocessed the PCR reads via MiXCR and lists one record per CDR3 protein. The table has under 450,000 distinct CDR3 sequences, less than 15% seen once; the top ten hold 4.3%. The sample consisted of PBMCs, taken from the stem cell graft. The receptors originated from a human donor who donated a stem cell graft to a child with Fanconi anemia.

V is TRBV5-6 and J is TRBJ1-2; D remains ambiguous. Germline-derived CDR1 and CDR2 are SGHDT and YYEEEE. This CDR3 has 14 amino acids. With 3 bases removed from V and 6 bases from J, the gap between germline ends came to 15 bases. CDR3 DNA: TGTGCCAGCAGCTCGCCAACGTGGTTAGATGGCTACACCTTC. It codes for CASSSPTWLDGYTF.

This clonotype came up a few times. The chain employs TRBV6-1 and TRBJ1-1, with D possibly matching TRBD1 (6 bases). The CDR3 covers 14 residues. Trimming took off 6 bases at V and 1 base at J, with 12 bases between the two ends. Germline V gene sequence: CDR1 MNHNS, CDR2 SASEGT. The CDR3 here is CASRLATGNTEAFF. CDR3 DNA sequence: TGTGCCAGCAGACTTGCGACAGGGAACACTGAAGCTTTCTTT.

This clonotype has at least ten counts. The CDR3 DNA follows: TGTGCCAGCAGCCCCGTGGGGGGCTCGCAGCCCCAGCATTTT. Its protein product is CASSPVGGSQPQHF. The chain couples TRBV12-3 or TRBV12-4 to TRBJ1-5; D may be TRBD1 (6 bases). CDR3 length equals 14 residues. With 6 bases removed from V and 7 bases from J, the gap between germline ends came to 16 bases.

This clonotype appeared a few times. The gene calls are TRBV5-5 and TRBJ1-2; no clear D gene. In germline, CDR1 is SGHKS, CDR2 YYEKEE (reference sequence). The V gene lost 0 bases and the J gene lost 2 bases, with 8 bases spanning the gap. CDR3 length equals 14 residues. CDR3 in DNA: TGTGCCAGCAGCTTGGATCCTGTCAACTATGGCTACACCTTC. Translated, it gives CASSLDPVNYGYTF.

This clonotype came up many times. The CDR3 here is CASSLRSLNYGYTF. DNA for the CDR3: TGTGCCAGCAGTTTACGGAGCCTGAACTATGGCTACACCTTC. The J gene is TRBJ1-2, the V gene TRBV12-3 or TRBV12-4; D call uncertain. This CDR3 has 14 residues. The germline V and J ends were trimmed by 2 bases and 2 bases, with 9 bases remaining between them.

The J gene is TRBJ1-1, the V gene TRBV12-3 or TRBV12-4; D remains unclear. V lost 7 bases to trimming and J lost 2 bases, with 11 bases between them. This CDR3 comprises 13 residues. DNA of the CDR3: TGTGCCAGCAACCTGGGCAGTAACACTGAAGCTTTCTTT. Translating it yields CASNLGSNTEAFF.

This clonotype was seen repeatedly, ten times or more. The chain joins TRBV29-1 to TRBJ2-1; D is uncertain. This CDR3 comprises 15 residues. V lost 6 bases to trimming and J lost 0 bases, with 15 bases between them. CDR1 is SQVTM, CDR2 ANQGSEA, per germline. Here the CDR3 reads CSVPHQVHSYNEQFF. Here the CDR3 DNA reads TGCAGCGTCCCCCATCAGGTTCACTCCTACAATGAGCAGTTCTTC.

In its sample, this clonotype was seen a few times. V gene TRBV5-1 combines with J gene TRBJ2-1; 7 bases map to TRBD2. Per the germline V gene, CDR1 is SGHRS and CDR2 is YFSETQ. The CDR3 contains 15 residues. The junction had 9 bases not matched to a gene; V was cut back by 2 bases and J by 7 bases. The CDR3 DNA reads TGCGCCAGCAGCTTAGGGGAGGGTGCCTTTAATGAGCAGTTCTTC. Amino acids: CASSLGEGAFNEQFF.

There are many counts of this clonotype. This chain joins TRBV7-2 and TRBJ1-6; D unclear. Germline V gene lookup returns CDR1 SGHTA and CDR2 FQGNSA. This CDR3 spans 13 amino acids. V was shortened by 7 bases and J by 7 bases, with 11 bases between the two germline ends. For the CDR3, the DNA is TGTGCCAGCACCTCGAGGCTAAATTCACCCCTCCACTTT. It is translated as CASTSRLNSPLHF.

The table lists this clonotype with a few counts. The chain combines TRBV12-3 or TRBV12-4 with TRBJ2-3; TRBD1 matches 9 bases. The CDR3 totals 14 residues. After removal of 8 bases from V and 1 base from J, the junction contained 4 bases not matched to a gene. This chain's CDR3 is CASGGTGRTDTQYF. The CDR3 DNA sequence: TGTGCCAGCGGAGGGACAGGGCGCACAGATACGCAGTATTTT.

The gene calls are TRBV20-1 and TRBJ2-7; 9 bases line up with TRBD2. The germline V gene encodes CDR1 DFQATT and CDR2 SNEGSKA (reference sequence). With 6 bases clipped from V and 3 bases from J, the junction kept 6 bases outside the gene matches. The CDR3 extends over 13 amino acids. CDR3 protein: CSAYSGGGYEQYF. The CDR3 nucleotides read TGCAGTGCCTATAGCGGGGGAGGCTACGAGCAGTACTTC.

This clonotype was picked up many times. The chain employs TRBV9 and TRBJ2-1, with 11 bases lining up with TRBD1. The CDR3 is 16 amino acids. The V gene end was trimmed by 2 bases and the J gene end by 4 bases; junction bases not matched to a gene: 5. CDR1 is SGDLS, CDR2 YYNGEE, per germline. DNA of the CDR3: TGTGCCAGCAGCGTTGCCGGGACAGGGGGTTACAATGAGCAGTTCTTC. This encodes CASSVAGTGGYNEQFF.

This chain uses TRBV11-2 with TRBJ2-2; unclear D gene. Trimming left V 6 bases short and J 2 bases short, with 13 bases between. The CDR3 has 15 residues. CDR1 and CDR2 (germline): SGHAT, FQNNGV. The CDR3 coding sequence is TGTGCCAGCAGTCGAACAGCCCTCAACACCGGGGAGCTGTTTTTT. Amino acids: CASSRTALNTGELFF.

This clonotype was seen ten or more times. The chain employs TRBV6-2 or TRBV6-3 and TRBJ2-7; D not certain. The germline V gene has CDR1 MNHEY and CDR2 SVGEGT. V was trimmed by 5 bases and J by 6 bases, leaving 11 bases between them. The CDR3 loop spans 12 amino acids. In DNA, the CDR3 is TGTGCCAGCAGTGGCCCCGATACCGAGCAGTACTTC. Its protein is CASSGPDTEQYF.

This clonotype was detected only a few times. The chain has TRBV27 and TRBJ1-2, with D perhaps TRBD1 (6 bases). V was pared by 1 base and J by 6 bases, with 12 bases between. This CDR3 has 14 residues. Germline V gene lookup returns CDR1 MNHEY and CDR2 SMNVEV (reference sequence). The CDR3 sequence is CASSLLGASDGYTF. The CDR3, as DNA: TGTGCCAGCAGTTTATTGGGGGCCTCGGATGGCTACACCTTC.

There are many counts of this clonotype. The rearrangement uses TRBV5-1 and TRBJ2-5; no definite D call. Trimming pared 1 base from V and 7 bases from J, leaving 11 bases between. The CDR3 is made up of 13 amino acids. The germline gives CDR1 SGHRS, CDR2 YFSETQ. The CDR3 bases are TGCGCCAGCAGCTTGATTAGCTTGTCGACCCAGTACTTC. Translation: CASSLISLSTQYF.

This clonotype was counted many times. The chain is built from TRBV29-1 and TRBJ2-2; tentatively, D is TRBD1 (5 bases). The V end lost 3 bases, the J end lost 4 bases, and 12 bases lay between the germline ends. This CDR3 spans 14 amino acids. The germline gives CDR1 SQVTM, CDR2 ANQGSEA. In DNA form, the CDR3 reads TGCAGCGTTGATGGGCAGGGAAGCACCGGGGAGCTGTTTTTT. This gives the protein CSVDGQGSTGELFF.

This clonotype has at least ten counts. V usage is TRBV7-2 and J usage is TRBJ2-5, with TRBD2 matching 8 bases. This CDR3 spans 14 amino acids. V lost 4 bases, J lost 3 bases, and 4 bases stayed unmatched. Germline CDR1 SGHTA, CDR2 FQGNSA. The CDR3 bases are TGTGCCAGCAGCTCAGAACTAGCGGAAGAGACCCAGTACTTC. This translates into CASSSELAEETQYF.

In this sample, this clonotype turned up a few times. The CDR3 DNA reads as TGTGCCAGCAGCCAAGCAGGGGCCGGGGGAGAGACCCAGTACTTC. It translates to CASSQAGAGGETQYF. The chain has TRBV3-1 and TRBJ2-5; D is perhaps TRBD1 or TRBD2 (6 bases each). The CDR3 runs 15 residues. Germline V gene data show CDR1 as LGHDT and CDR2 as YNNKEL (reference sequence). With 1 base removed from V and 4 bases from J, the gap between germline ends came to 13 bases.

As to this clonotype: In this CDR3 the conserved last residue, phenylalanine or tryptophan, is missing, so a read error is likely. J is TRBJ1-1 and V is TRBV5-1; a weak D match, TRBD1 (6 bases). V dropped 2 bases and J dropped 1 base, with 9 bases sitting between them. This CDR3 spans 14 amino acids. Germline CDR1 reads SGHRS; CDR2 reads YFSETQ. CDR3 loop: CASSLQGGNTEAFS. The CDR3 DNA reads TGCGCCAGCAGCTTACAGGGCGGGAACACTGAAGCTTTCTCT.

The chain carries TRBV6-1 and TRBJ2-1; 10 bases line up with TRBD1. This CDR3 is built from 14 residues. Trimming removed 6 bases from V and 8 bases from J; junction bases left unmatched: 7. Germline V gene lookup returns CDR1 MNHNS and CDR2 SASEGT. The CDR3, as DNA: TGTGCCAGCAGGGCATGGGACAGGGGCTATGAGCAGTTCTTC. Its translation: CASRAWDRGYEQFF.

This clonotype showed up just a few times. The chain employs TRBV10-3 and TRBJ2-3; D may be TRBD1 or TRBD2 (5 bases each). Germline V gene data show CDR1 as ENHRY and CDR2 as SYGVKD. Trimming took 10 bases from V and 5 from J, leaving 22 bases between them. This CDR3 spans 15 amino acids. DNA of the CDR3: TGTGCCACGTGGAGAGGGGCTACACATGGAGATACGCAGTATTTT. Residues: CATWRGATHGDTQYF.

This clonotype was counted between two and nine times. The chain carries TRBV7-6 and TRBJ1-1; D is undetermined. Trimming pared 5 bases from V and 0 bases from J, leaving 13 bases between. Germline lookup yields CDR1 SGHVS and CDR2 FNYEAQ. The CDR3 contains 15 residues. DNA of the CDR3: TGTGCCAGCAGCCCCGCAGTCCCACTGAACACTGAAGCTTTCTTT. As protein: CASSPAVPLNTEAFF.

This clonotype was seen more than once but under ten times. This chain links TRBV11-2 with TRBJ2-2, with D perhaps matching TRBD1 (5 bases). CDR3 size: 15 residues. The germline V and J ends were trimmed by 0 bases and 5 bases, with 10 bases remaining between them. Germline CDR1 SGHAT, CDR2 FQNNGV. The CDR3 bases are TGTGCCAGCAGCTTAGATCTCGGACAAACCGGGGAGCTGTTTTTT. This encodes CASSLDLGQTGELFF.

This clonotype was recorded a few times. This chain connects TRBV6-5 to TRBJ1-5; D possibly corresponds to TRBD1 (6 bases). This CDR3 spans 14 amino acids. CDR1 is MNHEY and CDR2 is SVGAGI in the germline V gene. V was trimmed by 6 bases and J by 1 base, leaving 10 bases between them. CDR3 nucleotide sequence: TGTGCCAGCAGCACCGACAGGAGCAATCAGCCCCAGCATTTT. Translation gives CASSTDRSNQPQHF.

This clonotype was recorded a few times. The rearrangement joins TRBV6-5 to TRBJ2-7; unclear D gene. This CDR3 is built from 14 residues. CDR1 and CDR2 (germline): MNHEY, SVGAGI. Trimming pared 2 bases from V and 6 bases from J, leaving 14 bases between. The chain's CDR3 is CASSYGQDIGEQYV. CDR3 sequence (DNA): TGTGCCAGCAGTTACGGGCAGGATATAGGCGAGCAGTACGTC.

This clonotype was counted many times. The rearrangement uses TRBV28 and TRBJ2-2, with D hard to call. This CDR3 has 12 amino acids. Trimming pared 0 bases from V and 8 bases from J, leaving 4 bases between. Germline CDR1 is MDHEN and CDR2 is SYDVKM. The CDR3 DNA is TGTGCCAGCAGTTTATGGGGAGGGGAGCTGTTTTTT. This sequence encodes CASSLWGGELFF.

This rearrangement joins TRBV20-1 to TRBJ2-7, with D perhaps matching TRBD1 (6 bases). V was shortened by 6 bases and J by 3 bases, with 9 bases between the two germline ends. Per the germline V gene, CDR1 is DFQATT and CDR2 is SNEGSKA (reference sequence). CDR3 length: 11 residues. The CDR3 DNA reads TGCAGTGCCTCAGGGGACTACGAGCAGTACTTC. Translated: CSASGDYEQYF.

This clonotype turned up a few times. The chain has TRBV6-2 or TRBV6-3 and TRBJ2-1, with 8 bases matching TRBD2. V lost 6 bases to trimming and J lost 2 bases; unmatched junction nucleotides: 0. The CDR3 spans 13 residues. Germline V CDR1 and CDR2: MNHEY, SVGEGT. CDR3 residues: CASRGLAYNEQFF. For the CDR3, the DNA is TGTGCCAGCAGGGGACTAGCCTACAATGAGCAGTTCTTC.